The 4 T cell receptor beta chains below were found in one sample sequenced in a study of cytomegalovirus exposure and HLA in healthy donors. The PCR employed 60 Vbeta primers together with 13 Jbeta primers. Produced via immunoSEQ multiplex PCR; TCRdb's table is partial and in-frame only. The table has about 170,000 clones, under 85% seen once. Sequencing was carried out using PBMCs. The receptor source for this set is a man aged 18 to 35 in good health and CMV-seronegative.

V is TRBV10-3 and J is TRBJ2-2; possibly TRBD2 for D (7 bases). V was clipped by 6 bases and J by 4 bases, with 12 bases between them. Per germline, CDR1 ENHRY and CDR2 SYGVKD. The CDR3 loop spans 14 amino acids. The CDR3: CAIRGGRSTGELFF. CDR3 nucleotide sequence: TGTGCCATCAGGGGGGGGCGCAGCACCGGGGAGCTGTTTTTT.

The chain uses TRBV5-6 and TRBJ2-5; no clear D. The CDR3 totals 15 residues. V lost 2 bases and J lost 5, with 16 bases in between. Per germline, CDR1 SGHDT and CDR2 YYEEEE. CDR3 in DNA: TGTGCCAGCAGCTTAACGACACTCCCAAGGGAGACCCAGTACTTC. Translated, it gives CASSLTTLPRETQYF.

The chain has TRBV19 and TRBJ1-4; TRBD1 matches 11 bases. Trimming cost V 6 bases and J 7 bases; bases outside gene matches: 7. CDR3 length: 15 residues. CDR1 and CDR2 (germline): LNHDA, SQIVND (reference sequence). In nucleotides, the CDR3 is TGTGCCAGTAGCCCCAGGGGGACAGGGGGTGAAAAACTGTTTTTT. This encodes CASSPRGTGGEKLFF.

This clone showed up just a few times. The chain is built from TRBV5-4 and TRBJ1-5; a weak D match, TRBD1 (5 bases). Germline CDR1 and CDR2: SGHNT and YYREEE (reference sequence). This CDR3 has 13 residues. V was trimmed by 3 bases and J by 3 bases, leaving 7 bases between them. CDR3 loop: CASSSGHNQPQHF. The CDR3, as DNA: TGTGCCAGCAGCTCCGGACACAATCAGCCCCAGCATTTT.